Below are 29 T cell receptor beta chains sequenced from a single sample in a study of human T cells and chemical hapten exposure. TCRdb ran MiXCR on the RACE reads and lists one entry per CDR3 protein. The data show roughly 96,000 distinct CDR3 sequences, 9.3% seen once. Time point given: patch test 2, 6 weeks after DPC sensitization. Treatment: therapeutic diphenylcyclopropenone sensitization with weekly scalp DPC. Sample: whole blood, taken in connection with sensitization to the hapten diphenylcyclopropenone (DPC). The receptors were sampled from a woman aged 40 to 50 with alopecia areata. Some clones in this sample may be carry-over from other donors' samples.

This clonotype was recorded at least ten times. The chain couples TRBV4-3 to TRBJ2-6; D is uncertain. V lost 0 bases to trimming and J lost 2 bases, with 11 bases between them. The CDR3 covers 17 residues. Germline loops: CDR1 LGHNA, CDR2 YSLEER. The DNA of the CDR3 is TGCGCCAGCAGCCAAGATCTCGTGCTTACTGGGGCCAACGTCCTGACTTTC. Translation gives CASSQDLVLTGANVLTF.

Details on this clonotype: A much more abundant neighbour one base away suggests this may be a read error. This chain uses TRBV7-8 with TRBJ2-2, with 7 positions matching TRBD2. This CDR3 region has 17 residues. CDR1 and CDR2 (germline): SGHVS, FQNEAQ. CDR3 amino acids: CASSLGGGGSVTGVLFF. DNA for the CDR3: TGTGCCAGCAGCTTAGGAGGCGGCGGGAGTGTTACCGGGGTGCTGTTTTTT.

This clonotype was seen repeatedly, ten times or more. The rearrangement uses TRBV19 and TRBJ2-2; the D call may be TRBD1 or TRBD2 (5 bases each). Germline lookup yields CDR1 LNHDA and CDR2 SQIVND (reference sequence). V lost 8 bases to trimming and J lost 5 bases, with 15 bases between them. The CDR3 spans 14 residues. This CDR3 is CASGDRGKTGELFF. CDR3 nucleotides: TGTGCCAGTGGGGACCGGGGAAAAACCGGGGAGCTGTTTTTT.

This clonotype was seen repeatedly, ten times or more. The V gene is TRBV7-9, the J gene TRBJ2-4; D is possibly TRBD1 (6 bases). Trimming took off 5 bases at V and 5 bases at J, with 13 bases between the two ends. CDR1 is SEHNR and CDR2 is FQNEAQ in the germline V gene (reference sequence). The CDR3 sequence is 14 residues long. The CDR3 loop reads CASSLDRTQNIQYF. The CDR3 DNA sequence: TGTGCCAGCAGCCTAGACAGGACCCAAAACATTCAGTACTTC.

The V call is TRBV29-1, the J call TRBJ2-7; no firm D call. CDR1 and CDR2 (germline): SQVTM, ANQGSEA. V dropped 5 bases and J dropped 6 bases, with 11 bases sitting between them. The CDR3 consists of 11 residues. The CDR3, as DNA: TGCAGCGTTATTCTCCCGGCCGAGCAGTACTTC. Protein product: CSVILPAEQYF.

A few counts support this clonotype. This chain links TRBV6-1 with TRBJ2-1; D unresolved. This CDR3 has 13 amino acids. In germline, CDR1 is MNHNS, CDR2 SASEGT. Trimming removed 2 bases from V and 10 bases from J, with 12 bases in between. CDR3: CASSETDSLEQFF. The DNA of the CDR3 is TGTGCCAGCAGTGAAACAGATAGCCTCGAGCAGTTCTTC.

This clonotype has more than one count but fewer than ten. The chain couples TRBV25-1 to TRBJ2-1; 10 bases are shared with TRBD1. CDR3 length: 14 residues. CDR1 and CDR2 (germline): MGHDK, SYGVNS. The ends lost 4 bases at V and 3 bases at J; junction bases unmatched: 0. CDR3 region: CASSGTGGYNEQFF. The DNA for the CDR3 is TGTGCCAGCAGTGGGACAGGGGGCTACAATGAGCAGTTCTTC.

This clonotype was recorded many times. The chain is built from TRBV28 and TRBJ2-5; 9 bases align to TRBD1. J was trimmed by 3 bases and V by 6 bases; bases with no gene match: 5. The CDR3 totals 14 residues. CDR1 and CDR2 from the germline V gene are MDHEN and SYDVKM. CDR3 sequence (DNA): TGTGCCAGCAGCTGGACAGGGGTCAAAGAGACCCAGTACTTC. This translates into CASSWTGVKETQYF.

This chain connects TRBV3-1 to TRBJ2-2, with D unclear. Deletions cut 4 bases from V and 4 bases from J, with 7 bases between. Germline CDR1 and CDR2: LGHDT and YNNKEL (reference sequence). The CDR3 extends over 13 amino acids. As DNA, the CDR3 is TGTGCCAGCAGCCGGGTCTCCACCGGGGAGCTGTTTTTT. It encodes CASSRVSTGELFF.

This clonotype was found a few times. V and J are TRBV28 and TRBJ2-1; 14 bases match TRBD2. Germline V lookup: CDR1 MDHEN, CDR2 SYDVKM. J was trimmed by 2 bases and V by 4 bases; bases with no gene match: 7. The CDR3 contains 18 residues. The chain's CDR3 is CASSSMTGLAGAYNEQFF. The CDR3, as DNA: TGTGCCAGCAGTTCCATGACGGGACTAGCGGGAGCCTACAATGAGCAGTTCTTC.

This clonotype has at least ten counts. This rearrangement joins TRBV10-3 to TRBJ2-5; 9 positions match TRBD2. CDR1 and CDR2 (germline): ENHRY, SYGVKD. CDR3 length: 13 residues. V was pared by 8 bases and J by 3 bases, with 4 bases of the junction left unmatched. In DNA form, the CDR3 reads TGTGCCATCTCGGCTAGCGGGAAAGAGACCCAGTACTTC. Amino acid sequence: CAISASGKETQYF.

This clonotype appeared many times. The V gene is TRBV12-3 or TRBV12-4, the J gene TRBJ1-5; D gene uncertain. Trimming took off 1 base at V and 4 bases at J, with 8 bases between the two ends. This CDR3 has 14 amino acids. The CDR3 protein is CASSLGDRNQPQHF. The CDR3 DNA follows: TGTGCCAGCAGTTTAGGGGATAGAAATCAGCCCCAGCATTTT.

This clonotype was seen repeatedly, ten times or more. The rearrangement links TRBV12-3 or TRBV12-4 to TRBJ2-7; 7 bases line up with TRBD2. The CDR3 is 14 amino acids. V lost 3 bases to trimming and J lost 2 bases; unmatched junction nucleotides: 4. Here the CDR3 DNA reads TGTGCCAGCAGTTTTGGGGGAGGGCCCTACGAGCAGTACTTC. This translates into CASSFGGGPYEQYF.

This clonotype appeared a few times. The genes are TRBV20-1 and TRBJ2-2; 7 positions agree with TRBD1. The V gene's germline CDR1 is DFQATT and CDR2 SNEGSKA (reference sequence). The V gene end was trimmed by 1 base and the J gene end by 8 bases; junction bases not matched to a gene: 7. The CDR3 has 14 residues. CDR3 region: CSARVGTALGELFF. The CDR3 coding sequence is TGCAGTGCTAGAGTAGGGACAGCGCTAGGGGAGCTGTTTTTT.

This chain links TRBV7-9 with TRBJ2-7; a possible D gene is TRBD1 (7 bases). The CDR3 has 15 amino acids. CDR1 SEHNR and CDR2 FQNEAQ come from the germline V gene (reference sequence). V was cut by 8 bases and J by 5 bases, with 22 bases left in between. CDR3: CASDLQGQGGHEQYF. CDR3 DNA: TGTGCCAGCGACCTACAAGGGCAGGGGGGCCACGAGCAGTACTTC.

There are many counts of this clonotype. V is TRBV6-2 or TRBV6-3 and J is TRBJ2-7; D not resolved. Germline V CDR1 and CDR2: MNHEY, SVGEGT. The CDR3 contains 14 residues. V was trimmed by 2 bases and J by 0 bases, leaving 8 bases between them. The CDR3 protein is CASSYDGASYEQYF. As DNA, the CDR3 is TGTGCCAGCAGTTACGACGGCGCCTCCTACGAGCAGTACTTC.

In this sample, this clonotype turned up many times. The rearrangement joins TRBV12-3 or TRBV12-4 to TRBJ2-1; D may be TRBD1 (5 bases). V gave up 6 bases and J gave up 9 bases, with 15 bases separating them. This CDR3 comprises 13 residues. In DNA, the CDR3 is TGTGCCAGCAGCTGGACAACTGGAAGTGAGCAGTTCTTC. Protein: CASSWTTGSEQFF.

This clonotype came up once. The chain links TRBV7-9 to TRBJ2-3; 9 nucleotides match TRBD1. Germline-derived CDR1 and CDR2 are SEHNR and FQNEAQ (reference sequence). V gave up 3 bases and J gave up 4 bases; unmatched junction bases: 2. The CDR3 consists of 14 residues. The CDR3 loop reads CASSFRQGADTQYF. The CDR3, as DNA: TGTGCCAGCAGCTTTCGACAGGGGGCAGATACGCAGTATTTT.

The chain carries TRBV10-3 and TRBJ2-3; possible D gene TRBD1, 6 bases. There are 12 residues in the CDR3. Germline CDR1 and CDR2: ENHRY and SYGVKD. Trimming left V 10 bases short and J 2 bases short, with 10 bases between. DNA of the CDR3: TGTGCCACCGGGGACAACACAGATACGCAGTATTTT. It codes for CATGDNTDTQYF.

This clonotype was found many times. The V call is TRBV21-1, the J call TRBJ1-4. TRBV21-1 counts as a pseudogene. The CDR3 contains 13 residues. The CDR3 here is CASSKEVREKLFF. In DNA, the CDR3 is TGTGCCAGCAGCAAAGAAGTGAGGGAAAAACTGTTTTTT.

The V call is TRBV12-3 or TRBV12-4, the J call TRBJ2-2; 8 nucleotides agree with TRBD2. The V segment lost 8 bases and the J segment 5 bases; nucleotides outside the gene matches: 16. The CDR3 is 17 residues long. The CDR3 nucleotides are TGTGCCAGCGGGTTCGCCACGAGCGGGAGTAGAACCGGGGAGCTGTTTTTT. The encoded protein is CASGFATSGSRTGELFF.

In its sample, this clonotype was seen many times. This rearrangement joins TRBV7-9 to TRBJ2-5; tentative D call: TRBD1 (6 bases). The V gene lost 2 bases and the J gene lost 2 bases, with 6 bases spanning the gap. CDR1 and CDR2 (germline): SEHNR, FQNEAQ (reference sequence). The CDR3 consists of 13 residues. The CDR3 DNA follows: TGTGCCAGCAGCTTACAGGGGCAAGAGACCCAGTACTTC. Encoded protein: CASSLQGQETQYF.

The table lists this clonotype with many counts. V is TRBV4-3 and J is TRBJ1-1; D possibly corresponds to TRBD1 (6 bases). This CDR3 region has 14 residues. V shed 2 bases and J shed 3 bases, with 10 bases lying between them. Germline V gene lookup returns CDR1 LGHNA and CDR2 YSLEER. The CDR3 nucleotides are TGCGCCAGCAGCCAACGTCGGACAGACACTGAAGCTTTCTTT. The encoded protein is CASSQRRTDTEAFF.

Only a few counts were recorded for this clonotype. The chain is built from TRBV29-1 and TRBJ2-4; a possible D gene is TRBD2 (6 bases). V lost 4 bases, J lost 2 bases, and 12 bases lay in between. Germline loops: CDR1 SQVTM, CDR2 ANQGSEA. The CDR3 is made up of 14 amino acids. CDR3 in amino acids: CSVVVGSTKNIQYF. In DNA form, the CDR3 reads TGCAGCGTTGTGGTCGGGAGTACCAAAAACATTCAGTACTTC.

Points on this clonotype: A much larger clone differs from this one at a single base, so this may be a read error. The conserved closing phenylalanine or tryptophan is absent in this CDR3, likely reflecting a read error. This chain uses TRBV28 with TRBJ2-7, with TRBD1 identical over 10 bases. Germline V gene sequence: CDR1 MDHEN, CDR2 SYDVKM. This CDR3 contains 15 residues. With V trimmed by 5 bases and J by 2 bases, 6 bases remained unmatched. The CDR3 loop is CASSLSGTGAYEQYI. The CDR3 nucleotides are TGTGCCAGCAGTCTCTCCGGGACAGGGGCCTACGAGCAGTACATC.

This clonotype was observed a handful of times. V gene TRBV12-3 or TRBV12-4 combines with J gene TRBJ2-7, with TRBD1 matching over 9 bases. V gave up 6 bases and J gave up 6 bases; unmatched junction bases: 9. This CDR3 has 14 amino acids. The chain's CDR3 is CASRWDRASGEQYF. For the CDR3, the DNA is TGTGCCAGCAGGTGGGACAGGGCTAGTGGCGAGCAGTACTTC.

In its sample, this clonotype was seen many times. The chain recombines TRBV5-6 with TRBJ2-7; the match to TRBD1 covers 8 bases. The CDR3 runs 15 residues. V lost 3 bases and J lost 0; bases outside the gene matches: 5. CDR1 is SGHDT, CDR2 YYEEEE, per germline. The CDR3 reads CASSWGQASSYEQYF. The CDR3, as DNA: TGTGCCAGCAGCTGGGGACAGGCCAGCTCCTACGAGCAGTACTTC.

This clonotype was observed a handful of times. The genes are TRBV4-1 and TRBJ2-3; 7 bases match TRBD2. Trimming cost V 4 bases and J 5 bases; bases outside gene matches: 12. CDR1 is MGHRA, CDR2 YSYEKL, per germline. The CDR3 is made up of 16 amino acids. The CDR3 reads CASSPERGTYLDTQYF. CDR3 bases: TGCGCCAGCAGCCCCGAGCGGGGTACCTACCTAGATACGCAGTATTTT.

This clonotype was seen repeatedly, ten times or more. This chain connects TRBV6-2 or TRBV6-3 to TRBJ1-1, with D uncertain. The V gene's germline CDR1 is MNHEY and CDR2 SVGEGT. The ends were cut back, 2 bases at V and 9 bases at J, with 13 bases in the middle. CDR3 length: 13 amino acids. CDR3 sequence (DNA): TGTGCCAGCAGTTACGGTGCTGGACTCCAAGCTTTCTTT. This encodes CASSYGAGLQAFF.